These T cell receptor beta chains were read from a single sample in a study of beta chain features in type 1 diabetes. The assay was immunoSEQ multiplex PCR, and TCRdb's table has in-frame clones only and misses some. The sample has 110,000 to 150,000 clones, 6.9% seen once. The specimen sequenced was central memory CD4+ T cells from blood. The receptors were gathered from a woman aged 25 to 45 in good health. Each CDR3 is given with its conserved first and last residue. A D gene is named only where the DNA matches it firmly. Clone sizes are given selectively: once, few, many, or a class where the clone is expanded.

TRBJ1-1,NA,NA,TRBV28,CASNLNPGSTEAFF,TGTGCCAGCAACCTCAATCCGGGTAGCACTGAAGCTTTCTTT
TRBJ1-5,NA,NA,TRBV7-9,CASSSGYVSNQPQHF,TGTGCCAGCAGCTCCGGGTATGTCAGCAATCAGCCCCAGCATTTT
TRBJ2-1,NA,NA,TRBV28,CASSQLRGADNEQFF,TGTGCCAGCAGCCAACTCCGGGGGGCGGACAATGAGCAGTTCTTC
TRBJ2-1,NA,TRBD2,TRBV7-9,CASSFRAGGVRNEQFF,TGTGCCAGCAGCTTCCGGGCGGGGGGAGTTCGCAATGAGCAGTTCTTC
TRBJ2-5,few,TRBD2,TRBV5-4,CASSLGLAGRETQYF,TGTGCCAGCAGCTTGGGACTAGCGGGAAGGGAGACCCAGTACTTC
TRBJ2-7,few,NA,TRBV6-5,CASRSQDRYEQYF,TGTGCCAGCAGGTCGCAGGATCGGTACGAGCAGTACTTC
TRBJ2-4,many,NA,TRBV6-5,CASSPGDAKNIQYF,TGTGCCAGTTCTCCGGGAGACGCCAAAAACATTCAGTACTTC
TRBJ2-1,NA,NA,TRBV7-9,CASSFGESSYNEQFF,TGTGCCAGCAGCTTCGGGGAAAGCTCCTACAATGAGCAGTTCTTC
TRBJ2-5,NA,NA,TRBV28,CASSLRQGGETQYF,TGTGCCAGCAGTTTACGGCAGGGAGGAGAGACCCAGTACTTC
TRBJ2-1,few,NA,TRBV6-5,CASRGTRYNEQFF,TGTGCCAGCAGGGGGACAAGGTACAATGAGCAGTTCTTC
TRBJ2-7,many,NA,TRBV21-1,CASRYSQGDEQYF,TGTGCCAGCAGATATTCACAGGGGGACGAGCAGTACTTC